These T cell receptor beta chains were read from a single sample in a study of vaccination and CD4 T cells after COVID-19. TCRdb recomputed calls from the PCR reads with MiXCR, one row per CDR3 protein. The sample includes approximately 9,700 distinct CDR3 sequences, roughly 70% of them seen just once. These receptors' antigens are unknown. Sequencing was carried out using CD4+ T cells from blood, cultured in vitro. The origin of the receptors is a human donor who had recovered from COVID-19. CDR3s include the opening cysteine and the closing phenylalanine or tryptophan. The D gene is left open where the match is weak. A row's size may be missing; if present it is once, few, many or a size class.

- | - | TRBJ2-3 | TRBV20-1 | CSARVVSDTQYF | TGCAGTGCTAGGGTGGTCTCGGATACGCAGTATTTT
once | TRBD1 | TRBJ1-5 | TRBV5-5 | CASSLMTGENQPQHF | TGTGCCAGCAGCTTAATGACAGGGGAAAATCAGCCCCAGCATTTT
- | - | TRBJ2-2 | TRBV6-4 | CASSQQGGTNTGELFF | TGTGCCAGCAGTCAACAGGGGGGGACGAATACCGGGGAGCTGTTTTTT
once | TRBD2 | TRBJ2-7 | TRBV15 | CATSRDSVGLAGEPGIYEQYF | TGTGCCACCAGCAGAGATTCTGTGGGACTAGCGGGAGAGCCGGGCATCTACGAGCAGTACTTC
few | - | TRBJ1-5 | TRBV20-1 | CSASTDRGPQQPQHF | TGCAGTGCTAGTACTGACCGGGGGCCTCAACAGCCCCAGCATTTT
- | - | TRBJ2-5 | TRBV6-1 | CASSRDGEETQYF | TGTGCCAGCAGCAGGGACGGAGAAGAGACCCAGTACTTC
- | - | TRBJ2-6 | TRBV5-4 | CASSLGGTGANVLTF | TGTGCCAGCAGCTTGGGGGGTACGGGGGCCAACGTCCTGACTTTC
few | - | TRBJ1-5 | TRBV19 | CASSIRGHDQPQHF | TGTGCCAGTAGTATAAGGGGCCACGATCAGCCCCAGCATTTT
medium-sized | TRBD2 | TRBJ2-2 | TRBV7-9 | CASSPSGRLSNTGELFF | TGTGCCAGCAGCCCCAGCGGGAGGTTGTCGAACACCGGGGAGCTGTTTTTT
- | - | TRBJ1-2 | TRBV7-2 | CASSPAPGDGYTF | TGTGCCAGCAGCCCCGCACCGGGGGATGGCTACACCTTC
few | TRBD1 | TRBJ1-6 | TRBV9 | CASSVAPATTGGNSPLHF | TGTGCCAGCAGCGTAGCTCCGGCTACGACAGGGGGCAATTCACCCCTCCACTTT
- | TRBD1 | TRBJ2-3 | TRBV7-2 | CASSPDRDGTDTQYF | TGTGCCAGCAGCCCGGACAGGGATGGGACAGATACGCAGTATTTT
- | TRBD1 | TRBJ2-7 | TRBV20-1 | CSAIIVGTDEQYF | TGCAGTGCGATAATAGTGGGGACAGACGAGCAGTACTTC
- | TRBD2 | TRBJ2-3 | TRBV20-1 | CSARDRTSGTDTQYF | TGCAGTGCTAGAGATAGGACTAGCGGGACAGATACGCAGTATTTT
once | TRBD2 | TRBJ2-2 | TRBV10-2 | CASRTSGSSGELFF | TGCGCCAGCCGGACTAGCGGGAGTTCCGGGGAGCTGTTTTTT
- | TRBD2 | TRBJ2-5 | TRBV19 | CASSIGSGGRETQYF | TGTGCCAGTAGTATAGGGAGCGGGGGACGGGAGACCCAGTACTTC
- | TRBD2 | TRBJ2-7 | TRBV30 | CAWSPPPRLAATYEQYF | TGTGCCTGGAGTCCGCCCCCCCGGCTAGCGGCTACCTACGAGCAGTACTTC
- | - | TRBJ1-2 | TRBV4-1 | CASSQVVQFLGYTF | TGCGCCAGCAGCCAAGTCGTTCAATTCCTAGGCTACACCTTC
- | - | TRBJ2-2 | TRBV19 | CASNSRTGELFF | TGTGCCAGTAATTCGAGGACCGGGGAGCTGTTTTTT
- | TRBD2 | TRBJ2-5 | TRBV7-3 | CASSLISGSVETQYF | TGTGCCAGCAGCTTAATTAGCGGGAGTGTAGAGACCCAGTACTTC
once | - | TRBJ2-2 | TRBV29-1 | CSVGQGLGTGELFF | TGCAGCGTTGGCCAGGGGCTTGGCACCGGGGAGCTGTTTTTT
once | TRBD1 | TRBJ1-2 | TRBV20-1 | CSARDLGDRGYGYTF | TGCAGTGCTAGAGATTTGGGAGACAGGGGCTATGGCTACACCTTC
- | - | TRBJ1-5 | TRBV5-1 | CVSSLSGVANQPQHF | TGCGTCAGCAGCCTGTCAGGGGTTGCCAATCAGCCCCAGCATTTT
- | TRBD1 | TRBJ1-6 | TRBV30 | CAWRTGNSPLHF | TGTGCCTGGCGGACAGGGAACTCACCCCTCCACTTT
once | - | TRBJ1-2 | TRBV30 | CAWLAELPNYGYTF | TGTGCCTGGCTCGCGGAGCTACCTAACTATGGCTACACCTTC
- | TRBD1 | TRBJ1-6 | TRBV6-2/TRBV6-3 | CASSYSPHRGLRNSPLHF | TGTGCCAGCAGTTATTCCCCGCACAGGGGTTTAAGGAATTCACCCCTCCACTTT
- | - | TRBJ1-5 | TRBV6-1 | CASPQRDSKERHSNQPQHF | TGTGCCAGCCCCCAACGGGACTCAAAGGAACGGCATAGCAATCAGCCCCAGCATTTT
- | - | TRBJ2-2 | TRBV20-1 | CSARDPGLSGELFF | TGCAGTGCTAGAGATCCCGGACTCTCCGGGGAGCTGTTTTTT
- | - | TRBJ1-1 | TRBV18 | CASSPETGGTEAFF | TGTGCCAGCTCACCCGAGACAGGAGGCACTGAAGCTTTCTTT
- | TRBD1 | TRBJ1-1 | TRBV28 | CASSLSGTGSRAFF | TGTGCCAGCAGTCTATCCGGGACAGGGTCTAGGGCTTTCTTT
- | - | TRBJ2-2 | TRBV30 | CAWMRVGIDTGELFF | TGTGCCTGGATGCGGGTAGGGATAGACACCGGGGAGCTGTTTTTT
- | TRBD1 | TRBJ1-2 | TRBV19 | CASSIPGGLGDGYTF | TGTGCCAGTAGTATCCCAGGGGGCTTAGGGGATGGCTACACCTTC
- | - | TRBJ1-5 | TRBV30 | CAWSVPDTRTGPQHF | TGTGCCTGGAGTGTCCCCGACACACGAACGGGGCCCCAGCATTTT
- | TRBD2 | TRBJ2-5 | TRBV28 | CASSGAQRELGETQYF | TGTGCCAGCAGTGGGGCACAGCGGGAGCTGGGAGAGACCCAGTACTTC
- | TRBD1 | TRBJ1-6 | TRBV20-1 | CSAITGTGESPLHF | TGCAGTGCCATTACCGGGACAGGGGAATCACCCCTCCACTTT
once | TRBD1 | TRBJ1-5 | TRBV7-9 | CASSRTGGAGQPQHF | TGTGCCAGCAGCCGGACAGGGGGCGCTGGGCAGCCCCAGCATTTT
- | - | TRBJ1-6 | TRBV19 | CASSIEGVNNSPLHF | TGTGCCAGTAGTATTGAAGGGGTTAATAATTCACCCCTCCACTTT
- | TRBD2 | TRBJ2-2 | TRBV7-2 | CASSSRTSGGPGTGELFF | TGTGCCAGCAGCTCCCGGACTAGCGGGGGGCCCGGCACCGGGGAGCTGTTTTTT
- | - | TRBJ2-7 | TRBV6-5 | CASSYSLGQAYEQYF | TGTGCCAGCAGTTACTCCTTGGGACAAGCCTACGAGCAGTACTTC
- | - | TRBJ2-5 | TRBV5-1 | CASSPPQRLETQYF | TGCGCCAGCAGCCCCCCGCAGCGTTTAGAGACCCAGTACTTC
- | - | TRBJ1-2 | TRBV20-1 | CSARDSDRPLRYTF | TGCAGTGCTAGAGATTCCGACAGGCCCTTGCGCTACACCTTC
- | - | TRBJ2-7 | TRBV6-2/TRBV6-3 | CASSSHGRNEQYF | TGTGCCAGCAGTTCCCACGGGCGAAACGAGCAGTACTTC
- | - | TRBJ2-7 | TRBV2 | CASSTYEQYF | TGTGCCAGCAGTACCTACGAGCAGTACTTC
- | - | TRBJ1-1 | TRBV7-9 | CASSYGGSSTEAFF | TGTGCCAGCAGCTATGGGGGCTCCTCGACTGAAGCTTTCTTT
- | - | TRBJ1-5 | TRBV20-1 | CSASNALGGDQPQHF | TGCAGTGCTAGCAACGCTTTGGGGGGTGATCAGCCCCAGCATTTT
- | TRBD1 | TRBJ2-5 | TRBV7-2 | CASSLATGRETQYF | TGTGCCAGCAGCTTAGCGACAGGGCGGGAGACCCAGTACTTC
- | - | TRBJ1-2 | TRBV10-3 | CAISDQGRGPNYGYTF | TGTGCCATCAGCGATCAAGGCCGGGGGCCTAACTATGGCTACACCTTC
few | - | TRBJ1-1 | TRBV6-2/TRBV6-3 | CASSFDRDTEAFF | TGTGCCAGCAGTTTCGACCGGGACACTGAAGCTTTCTTT
- | TRBD1 | TRBJ1-5 | TRBV20-1 | CSARTDRGWNQPQHF | TGCAGTGCTAGAACGGACAGGGGCTGGAATCAGCCCCAGCATTTT
- | - | TRBJ1-1 | TRBV29-1 | CSVPRGGGGNTEAFF | TGCAGCGTTCCTCGGGGCGGTGGAGGGAACACTGAAGCTTTCTTT
- | - | TRBJ2-5 | TRBV7-3 | CASSPGPPGETQYF | TGTGCCAGCAGCCCCGGCCCCCCGGGAGAGACCCAGTACTTC
- | TRBD1 | TRBJ2-7 | TRBV30 | CAWGGQYEQYF | TGTGCCTGGGGGGGACAGTACGAGCAGTACTTC
- | - | TRBJ2-1 | TRBV20-1 | CSRAAAGSSYNEQFF | TGCAGTCGAGCCGCTGCGGGTAGCTCCTACAATGAGCAGTTCTTC
- | TRBD2 | TRBJ2-7 | TRBV20-1 | CSARVRRAGGRYEQYF | TGCAGTGCTAGAGTCCGAAGAGCGGGGGGGAGGTACGAGCAGTACTTC
- | TRBD1 | TRBJ1-2 | TRBV19 | CASSIGQGGNYGYTF | TGTGCCAGTAGTATAGGCCAGGGGGGGAACTATGGCTACACCTTC